The 21 T cell receptor beta chains listed next were all sequenced from one sample in a study of vaccination effects on CD4 cells after COVID-19. Their antigens remain unidentified. After more than 8 days in culture, the CD4+ T cells were isolated. Data came from immunoSEQ multiplex PCR; TCRdb stores just in-frame clones and leaves some out. The data contain 50,000 or so clones, 55% to 75% of them seen just once; the ten biggest clones take up 4.5% to 6.5%. The sample here was CD4+ T cells from PBMCs cultured without peptide, taken before COVID-19 vaccination. These receptors were collected from a human donor who received a COVID-19 vaccine.

V gene TRBV11-2 combines with J gene TRBJ2-1; 9 nucleotides line up with TRBD2. Looked up from germline, CDR1 is SGHAT and CDR2 is FQNNGV. This CDR3 spans 18 amino acids. J lost 1 base, V lost 3 bases, and 10 bases had no gene match. The CDR3: CASSFPVGGGASYNEQFF. CDR3 DNA: TGTGCCAGCAGCTTCCCCGTCGGCGGGGGGGCGTCCTACAATGAGCAGTTCTTC.

J is TRBJ1-4 and V is TRBV5-6; D remains ambiguous. Germline CDR1 reads SGHDT; CDR2 reads YYEEEE. The CDR3 has 18 residues. Trimming took off 4 bases at V and 0 bases at J, with 19 bases between the two ends. The chain's CDR3 is CASSHSQKYLATNEKLFF. The CDR3, as DNA: TGTGCCAGCAGCCATTCCCAGAAATACCTCGCAACTAATGAAAAACTGTTTTTT.

The rearrangement joins TRBV12-5 to TRBJ2-2, with a weak D call TRBD1 (6 bases). CDR1 and CDR2 (germline): LGHNT, FRNRAP. Between the trimmed V and J ends, which lost 0 bases and 2 bases, there was a span of 25 bases. The CDR3 length is 21 residues. The CDR3 here is CASGLVWGSRGRGTNTGELFF. Written as DNA, the CDR3 is TGTGCTAGTGGTTTGGTTTGGGGCAGCAGGGGACGTGGCACAAACACCGGGGAGCTGTTTTTT.

V and J are TRBV19 and TRBJ1-1, with 7 bases matching TRBD1. The CDR3 loop spans 15 amino acids. Germline lookup yields CDR1 LNHDA and CDR2 SQIVND (reference sequence). With 5 bases clipped from V and 0 bases from J, the junction kept 6 bases outside the gene matches. The CDR3, as DNA: TGTGCCAGTAGTCCAGGGACAGTGCTGAACACTGAAGCTTTCTTT. Protein product: CASSPGTVLNTEAFF.

The chain couples TRBV30 to TRBJ1-5, with D tentatively TRBD1 (5 bases). There are 14 residues in the CDR3. The V end lost 1 base, the J end lost 6 bases, and 13 bases lay between the germline ends. The germline gives CDR1 GTSNPN, CDR2 SVGIG (reference sequence). CDR3 sequence (DNA): TGTGCCTGGAGTGAAGGGACTTTGGTTCAGCCCCAGCATTTT. Amino acids: CAWSEGTLVQPQHF.

The chain couples TRBV4-1 to TRBJ2-1; D uncertain. Germline V gene data show CDR1 as MGHRA and CDR2 as YSYEKL. The CDR3 covers 15 residues. V was clipped by 0 bases and J by 5 bases, with 11 bases between them. CDR3 loop: CASSQEAVTNNEQFF. The CDR3 DNA reads as TGCGCCAGCAGCCAAGAGGCCGTGACAAACAATGAGCAGTTCTTC.

The chain uses TRBV28 and TRBJ2-7; 10 bases match TRBD2. CDR1 MDHEN and CDR2 SYDVKM come from the germline V gene. V dropped 4 bases and J dropped 5; count of bases not matched to a gene: 5. CDR3 length: 14 residues. The CDR3 loop is CASSSSGRVNEQYF. Written as DNA, the CDR3 is TGTGCCAGCAGTTCAAGCGGGAGGGTGAACGAGCAGTACTTC.

CDR3 sequence: CAISDLGLSYEQYF. The CDR3 coding sequence is TGTGCCATCAGTGACTTGGGACTCTCCTACGAGCAGTACTTC. V and J are TRBV10-3 and TRBJ2-7, with D perhaps TRBD2 (6 bases). Looked up from germline, CDR1 is ENHRY and CDR2 is SYGVKD. The CDR3 sequence is 14 residues long. The V gene lost 3 bases and the J gene lost 0 bases, with 9 bases spanning the gap.

V gene TRBV29-1 combines with J gene TRBJ2-1; 8 bases align to TRBD2. Germline V lookup: CDR1 SQVTM, CDR2 ANQGSEA. Trimming took 5 bases from V and 3 from J; bases not matched to a gene: 6. This CDR3 comprises 14 residues. This chain's CDR3 is CSVQRLASYNEQFF. CDR3 DNA sequence: TGCAGCGTTCAAAGACTAGCGAGCTACAATGAGCAGTTCTTC.

This chain links TRBV7-6 with TRBJ2-5; D might be TRBD2 (7 bases). CDR1 and CDR2 (germline): SGHVS, FNYEAQ. Trimming pared 3 bases from V and 5 bases from J, leaving 13 bases between. The CDR3 runs to 14 residues. In DNA form, the CDR3 reads TGTGCCAGCAGCTTCCCCGGGGGGCAGGAGACCCAGTACTTC. Its translation is CASSFPGGQETQYF.

J is TRBJ1-5 and V is TRBV6-5; D is unresolved. Germline values: CDR1 MNHEY, CDR2 SVGAGI. V gave up 4 bases and J gave up 4 bases, with 14 bases separating them. There are 15 residues in the CDR3. Here the CDR3 DNA reads TGTGCCAGCAGTTCGTCGTTCATGGGGAATCAGCCCCAGCATTTT. This sequence encodes CASSSSFMGNQPQHF.

The V and J genes are TRBV27 and TRBJ1-5, with D uncertain. The CDR3 is made up of 15 amino acids. CDR1 MNHEY and CDR2 SMNVEV come from the germline V gene (reference sequence). The V end was cut by 7 bases, the J end by 1 base, with 14 bases between. The CDR3 sequence: CASKRGPFSNQPQHF. CDR3 DNA sequence: TGTGCCAGCAAGAGAGGGCCCTTCAGCAATCAGCCCCAGCATTTT.

The chain links TRBV19 to TRBJ1-1, with 7 bases lining up with TRBD1. Germline trimming cut 3 bases from V and 3 bases from J; bases unmatched to any gene: 7. CDR1 and CDR2 from the germline V gene are LNHDA and SQIVND (reference sequence). This CDR3 contains 15 residues. The CDR3 loop is CASSIYRGEDTEAFF. As DNA, the CDR3 is TGTGCCAGTAGTATTTACAGGGGCGAGGACACTGAAGCTTTCTTT. The full variable domain, with the rest looked up from reference TRBV19 and TRBJ1-1, is DGGITQSPKYLFRKEGQNVTLSCEQNLNHDAMYWYRQDPGQGLRLIYYSQIVNDFQKGDIAEGYSVSREKKESFPLTVTSAQKNPTAFYLCASSIYRGEDTEAFFGQGTRLTVV.

The chain links TRBV19 to TRBJ2-7; TRBD1 aligns across 7 bases. With 4 bases clipped from V and 3 bases from J, the junction kept 15 bases outside the gene matches. The CDR3 extends over 17 amino acids. The germline V gene has CDR1 LNHDA and CDR2 SQIVND (reference sequence). The CDR3 spells CASSRKPLGQGVYEQYF. CDR3 coding DNA: TGTGCCAGTAGTAGAAAACCCCTTGGGCAGGGGGTCTACGAGCAGTACTTC.

This clone was seen just once. This chain connects TRBV27 to TRBJ1-2, with D hard to call. The CDR3 consists of 15 residues. V was trimmed by 2 bases and J by 6 bases, leaving 16 bases between them. The germline CDR1 and CDR2 sequences are MNHEY and SMNVEV (reference sequence). CDR3 nucleotide sequence: TGTGCCAGCAGTTTACGCCTAGGAGGGTATAATGGCTACACCTTC. Its translation is CASSLRLGGYNGYTF.

This rearrangement joins TRBV11-2 to TRBJ1-2; D might be TRBD1 (5 bases). V lost 0 bases and J 2 bases, leaving 10 bases between the germline ends. Germline V gene lookup returns CDR1 SGHAT and CDR2 FQNNGV. This CDR3 region has 15 residues. The CDR3 DNA follows: TGTGCCAGCAGCTTAGAACCCGGGGGAAACTATGGCTACACCTTC. Residues: CASSLEPGGNYGYTF.

The chain uses TRBV7-2 and TRBJ1-6; D perhaps matches TRBD1 (6 bases). The CDR3 has 15 residues. Trimming took off 3 bases at V and 7 bases at J, with 13 bases between the two ends. Germline CDR1 is SGHTA and CDR2 is FQGNSA. As DNA, the CDR3 is TGTGCCAGCAGCTTGGCCCCGGACAGAAATTCACCCCTCCACTTT. As protein: CASSLAPDRNSPLHF. The complete variable domain, with remaining parts taken from reference TRBV7-2 and TRBJ1-6, reads GAGVSQSPSNKVTEKGKDVELRCDPISGHTALYWYRQSLGQGLEFLIYFQGNSAPDKSGLPSDRFSAERTGGSVSTLTIQRTQQEDSAVYLCASSLAPDRNSPLHFGNGTRLTVT.

This clone was counted a single time. The chain carries TRBV7-9 and TRBJ1-4, with D maybe TRBD1 (5 bases). The CDR3 spans 15 residues. Looked up from germline, CDR1 is SEHNR and CDR2 is FQNEAQ (reference sequence). V lost 4 bases to trimming and J lost 5 bases, with 14 bases between them. CDR3: CASSSNRDPNEKLFF. In DNA, the CDR3 is TGTGCCAGCAGCTCAAACCGGGACCCGAATGAAAAACTGTTTTTT.

The rearrangement uses TRBV27 and TRBJ2-7; D unresolved. The CDR3 extends over 13 amino acids. The germline V gene has CDR1 MNHEY and CDR2 SMNVEV (reference sequence). V lost 2 bases and J 10 bases, leaving 15 bases between the germline ends. The CDR3, as DNA: TGTGCCAGCAGTTTACTACAAGGTTCCCAACAGTACTTC. Residues: CASSLLQGSQQYF.

The V and J genes are TRBV5-1 and TRBJ1-1; 8 positions agree with TRBD1. CDR3 length: 16 residues. CDR1 SGHRS and CDR2 YFSETQ come from the germline V gene. With V trimmed by 4 bases and J by 0 bases, 8 bases remained unmatched. The CDR3 loop reads CASSTGQGLLNTEAFF. The CDR3 DNA is TGCGCCAGCAGCACCGGACAGGGACTGCTGAACACTGAAGCTTTCTTT.

This rearrangement joins TRBV7-2 to TRBJ2-1, with D maybe TRBD1 (5 bases). There are 15 residues in the CDR3. Trimming took off 0 bases at V and 5 bases at J, with 11 bases between the two ends. The germline V gene encodes CDR1 SGHTA and CDR2 FQGNSA. DNA of the CDR3: TGTGCCAGCAGCTTAGCGGGGCCTCGGGACAATGAGCAGTTCTTC. Translating gives CASSLAGPRDNEQFF.